Listed below are T cell receptor beta chains from one sample, sequenced in a study of blood T cell repertoires in COVID-19. Clones were sequenced by immunoSEQ multiplex PCR, and TCRdb holds only the in-frame ones, with some missing. Among some 130,000 clones listed, almost 85% were seen once. The specimen was peripheral blood. These TCRs come from a man aged 55 to 70 with acute or convalescent COVID-19. Each CDR3 is given with its conserved first and last residue. Fields, in order: J gene, V gene, CDR3 protein.

J gene: TRBJ1-6
V gene: TRBV6-5
CDR3 protein: CASNRGQGSNSPLHF

J gene: TRBJ2-5
V gene: TRBV19
CDR3 protein: CASSIGQSLYF

J gene: TRBJ1-2
V gene: TRBV5-1
CDR3 protein: CASSFAGTDGYTF

J gene: TRBJ2-7
V gene: TRBV9
CDR3 protein: CASSVGQYFYEQYF

J gene: TRBJ2-3
V gene: TRBV28
CDR3 protein: CASSPPGVGTRGGLAYF

J gene: TRBJ2-2
V gene: TRBV29-1
CDR3 protein: CSVKITTSGNTGELFF

J gene: TRBJ2-3
V gene: TRBV19
CDR3 protein: CASSIAAPGGDTQYF

J gene: TRBJ2-5
V gene: TRBV19
CDR3 protein: CASRGNRLKQETQYF

J gene: TRBJ2-1
V gene: TRBV27
CDR3 protein: CASSLRGVFYNEQFF

J gene: TRBJ1-5
V gene: TRBV30
CDR3 protein: CAWSPDRGSDSNQPQHF

J gene: TRBJ2-2
V gene: TRBV27
CDR3 protein: CASSLLGASNTGELFF

J gene: TRBJ2-2
V gene: TRBV5-1
CDR3 protein: CASSFEWTKNTGELFF

J gene: TRBJ2-7
V gene: TRBV14
CDR3 protein: CASSQEGVGGGLVYEQYF

J gene: TRBJ2-7
V gene: TRBV5-1
CDR3 protein: CASSLVRDRGYEQYF

J gene: TRBJ2-3
V gene: TRBV4-2
CDR3 protein: CASSQGGMQYF

J gene: TRBJ2-2
V gene: TRBV5-1
CDR3 protein: CASSLTAGESGELFF

J gene: TRBJ2-5
V gene: TRBV19
CDR3 protein: CASSTQGQETQYF

J gene: TRBJ1-1
V gene: TRBV9
CDR3 protein: CASSFGQADTEAFF

J gene: TRBJ2-7
V gene: TRBV3-1/TRBV3-2
CDR3 protein: CASSLKAAFYEQYF

J gene: TRBJ2-5
V gene: TRBV7-8
CDR3 protein: CASSSPGEETQYF

J gene: TRBJ1-1
V gene: TRBV11-2
CDR3 protein: CASRTLGQSPEAFF

J gene: TRBJ2-7
V gene: TRBV4-1
CDR3 protein: CASSQETGRALEQYF

J gene: TRBJ2-6
V gene: TRBV7-8
CDR3 protein: CASSFRTGDPSGANVLTF

J gene: TRBJ2-7
V gene: TRBV4-2
CDR3 protein: CASSQGTAEAQYF

J gene: TRBJ2-1
V gene: TRBV5-8
CDR3 protein: CASSLSGTNVYNEQFF

J gene: TRBJ1-2
V gene: TRBV29-1
CDR3 protein: CSVEASRDTARGYTF

J gene: TRBJ2-7
V gene: TRBV6-6
CDR3 protein: CASSYTPGQGGEQYF

J gene: TRBJ2-7
V gene: TRBV5-6
CDR3 protein: CASSTLVATTYEQYF

J gene: TRBJ2-1
V gene: TRBV19
CDR3 protein: CASSNFLRTINNEQFF

J gene: TRBJ2-2
V gene: TRBV11-3
CDR3 protein: CASSLVSSGELFF

J gene: TRBJ2-7
V gene: TRBV12-5
CDR3 protein: CASAQDSDYEQYF

J gene: TRBJ2-5
V gene: TRBV6-5
CDR3 protein: CASSLERETQYF

J gene: TRBJ1-4
V gene: TRBV11-1
CDR3 protein: CASSLGVGNEKLFF

J gene: TRBJ2-7
V gene: TRBV9
CDR3 protein: CASSPRGAASSYEQYF

J gene: TRBJ2-7
V gene: TRBV12-3/TRBV12-4
CDR3 protein: CASSSSGTHEQYF

J gene: TRBJ1-3
V gene: TRBV19
CDR3 protein: CASSIRTASGNTIYF

J gene: TRBJ1-4
V gene: TRBV2
CDR3 protein: CASRTGGSNEKLFF

J gene: TRBJ2-1
V gene: TRBV4-1
CDR3 protein: CASSQGALSSYNEQFF

J gene: TRBJ1-1
V gene: TRBV6-1
CDR3 protein: CASSETGHAFF

J gene: TRBJ2-7
V gene: TRBV4-1
CDR3 protein: CASSQYYVDTLSSYEQYF

J gene: TRBJ2-2
V gene: TRBV18
CDR3 protein: CASSPNNFAGGRTGELFF

J gene: TRBJ1-3
V gene: TRBV6-5
CDR3 protein: CASLGQGASGNTIYF

J gene: TRBJ2-7
V gene: TRBV4-1
CDR3 protein: CASSHPGLAAYEQYF

J gene: TRBJ2-7
V gene: TRBV30
CDR3 protein: CAWSVQEQQYF

J gene: TRBJ2-3
V gene: TRBV5-4
CDR3 protein: CASSLAPGASTDTQYF

J gene: TRBJ1-5
V gene: TRBV5-5
CDR3 protein: CASSLEPGQGHQPQHF

J gene: TRBJ2-7
V gene: TRBV5-6
CDR3 protein: CASSLGGLAGEQYF

J gene: TRBJ2-7
V gene: TRBV27
CDR3 protein: CASSFGPGQALYEQYF

J gene: TRBJ1-6
V gene: TRBV6-5
CDR3 protein: CASSSSGGSNSPLHF

J gene: TRBJ2-7
V gene: TRBV23-1
CDR3 protein: CASSQSFGLAGCLRSYEQYF

J gene: TRBJ1-1
V gene: TRBV29-1
CDR3 protein: CSVLQGDVSTEAFF

J gene: TRBJ1-1
V gene: TRBV7-9
CDR3 protein: CASSQTMDTEAFF

J gene: TRBJ1-6
V gene: TRBV7-8
CDR3 protein: CASSSLDRDNSPLHF

J gene: TRBJ1-2
V gene: TRBV5-1
CDR3 protein: CASSPDRVANYGYTF

J gene: TRBJ1-2
V gene: TRBV19
CDR3 protein: CASIIGTGSNYGYTF

J gene: TRBJ1-2
V gene: TRBV7-8
CDR3 protein: CASSLGSSWPPAGYGYTF